This T cell receptor beta chain was profiled in a study of beta chain features in type 1 diabetes. This clone has just a few counts. The antigen remains undetermined. The investigators reverse transcribed all of the isolated RNA, so they sequenced expressed TCRB transcripts. An average approximately 4 million reads came from naive, central memory and regulatory T cell samples. The table came from immunoSEQ multiplex PCR; TCRdb's copy has only in-frame clones and leaves some out. The top ten clones hold just under 0.035% of a sample with around 240,000 clones, more than 9% of them seen once. The V end lost 5 bases, the J end lost 7 bases, and 12 bases lay between the germline ends. Per the germline V gene, CDR1 is GTSNPN and CDR2 is SVGIG (reference sequence). This CDR3 spans 13 amino acids. General study results and limits: For patients, the naive, central memory and Treg TCRB repertoires appeared more alike than for healthy donors. In type 1 diabetes patients, VDJ junctions had fewer insertions; deletions at these junctions were more frequent.

The receptor was isolated from a woman in her late teens or twenties in good health. The sequenced sample was naive CD4+ T cells from blood. The gene calls are TRBV30 and TRBJ1-6, with a tentative D call TRBD1 (5 bases). The CDR3 loop reads CAWDRGVNSPLHF. DNA of the CDR3: TGTGCCTGGGACCGGGGGGTCAATTCACCCCTCCACTTT.